This is a list of T cell receptor beta chains from one sample in a study of shared clonotypes between healthy human individuals. Libraries were prepared by immunoSEQ multiplex PCR; TCRdb keeps only in-frame clonotypes and omits some of them. The table includes 2 million to 2.5 million clones, approximately 93% detected once. Sequenced sample: naive CD4+ T cells from PBMCs. The receptor set was obtained from a man aged 18-30 years in good health. Some clones in this sample may be carry-over from other donors' samples. The CDR3 runs from the conserved cysteine through the conserved F or W. D genes are given only for firm matches. Expanded clones get a size class; other rows say once, few or many, or leave the size out.

V	J	size	D	DNA	CDR3
TRBV29-1	TRBJ2-2	once	-	TGCAGCGTTGTGGGAGATATGAACACCGGGGAGCTGTTTTTT	CSVVGDMNTGELFF
TRBV5-1	TRBJ1-2	once	-	TGCGCCAGCAGCTTGCAACAGGGTTATGGCTACACCTTC	CASSLQQGYGYTF
TRBV28	TRBJ2-2	-	-	TGTGCCAGCAGTTTCTTCGGACCCGCGAACACCGGGGAGCTGTTTTTT	CASSFFGPANTGELFF
TRBV7-9	TRBJ2-4	-	TRBD2	TGTGCCAGCAGCCCGGGGACTAGGAAAAACATTCAGTACTTC	CASSPGTRKNIQYF
TRBV6-6	TRBJ2-1	-	-	TGTGCCAGCAGTTACTCTGGGGGGCGGGGGAATGAGCAGTTCTTC	CASSYSGGRGNEQFF
TRBV29-1	TRBJ1-3	-	-	TGCAGCGTTTCGGAGAGCTCTGGAAACACCATATATTTT	CSVSESSGNTIYF
TRBV5-1	TRBJ2-2	-	TRBD2	TGCGCCAGCAGCTCCCGGACTAGTAAGCGCACCGGGGAGCTGTTTTTT	CASSSRTSKRTGELFF
TRBV10-1	TRBJ2-7	-	-	TGCGCCAGCAGTGAGTCACAATTACCGAGCTCCTACGAGCAGTACTTC	CASSESQLPSSYEQYF
TRBV7-9	TRBJ1-2	-	TRBD1	TGTGCCAGCAGCCCCGGACAGGGGGACTATGGCTACACCTTC	CASSPGQGDYGYTF
TRBV11-1	TRBJ1-2	-	-	TGTGCCAGCAGCCATCGCAGGGAGTATGGCTACACCTTC	CASSHRREYGYTF
TRBV10-3	TRBJ1-1	-	-	TGTGCCATCAGTGCAGAAAGTGGGGCCGGCGACACTGAAGCTTTCTTT	CAISAESGAGDTEAFF
TRBV5-1	TRBJ2-7	-	TRBD1	TGCGCCAGCAGCTTGGAGACAGGGTCAATAACCTACGAGCAGTACTTC	CASSLETGSITYEQYF
TRBV29-1	TRBJ2-7	-	TRBD1	TGCAGCGTTGGACAGGGTGGCCACGAGCAGTACTTC	CSVGQGGHEQYF
TRBV18	TRBJ2-1	-	TRBD1	TGTGCCAGCTCACCAGTGACAGGGGCGGAAAATGAGCAGTTCTTC	CASSPVTGAENEQFF